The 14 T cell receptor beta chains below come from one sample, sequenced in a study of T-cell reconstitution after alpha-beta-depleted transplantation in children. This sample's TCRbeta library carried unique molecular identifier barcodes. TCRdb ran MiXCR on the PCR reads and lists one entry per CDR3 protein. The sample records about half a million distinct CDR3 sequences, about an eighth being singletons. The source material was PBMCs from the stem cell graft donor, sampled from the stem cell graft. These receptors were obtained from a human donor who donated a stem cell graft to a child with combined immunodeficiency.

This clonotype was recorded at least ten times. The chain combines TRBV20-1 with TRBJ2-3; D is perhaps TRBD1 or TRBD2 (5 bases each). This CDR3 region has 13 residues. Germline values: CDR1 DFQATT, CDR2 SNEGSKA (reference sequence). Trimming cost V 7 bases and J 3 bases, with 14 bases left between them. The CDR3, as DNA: TGCAGTGTTGGGGGAGAACGGACAGATACGCAGTATTTT. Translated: CSVGGERTDTQYF.

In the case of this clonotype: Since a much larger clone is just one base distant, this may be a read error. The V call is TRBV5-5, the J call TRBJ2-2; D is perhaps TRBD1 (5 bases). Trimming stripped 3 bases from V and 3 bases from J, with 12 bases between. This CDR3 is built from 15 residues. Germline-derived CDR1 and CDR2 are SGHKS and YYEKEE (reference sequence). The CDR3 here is CASSSKGIYTGELFF. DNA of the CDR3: TGTGCCAGCAGCTCGAAGGGGATATACACCGGGGAGCTGTTTTTT.

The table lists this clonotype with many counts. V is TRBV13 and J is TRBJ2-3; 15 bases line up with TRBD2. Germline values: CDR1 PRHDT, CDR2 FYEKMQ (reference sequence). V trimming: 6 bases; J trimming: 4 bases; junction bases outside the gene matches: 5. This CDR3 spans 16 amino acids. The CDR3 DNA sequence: TGTGCCAGCAGTCACGGACTAGCGGGAGGGGCAGATACGCAGTATTTT. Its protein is CASSHGLAGGADTQYF.

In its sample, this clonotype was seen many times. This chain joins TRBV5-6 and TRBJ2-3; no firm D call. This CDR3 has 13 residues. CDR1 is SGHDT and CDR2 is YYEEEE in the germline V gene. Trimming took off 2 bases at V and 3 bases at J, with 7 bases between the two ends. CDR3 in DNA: TGTGCCAGCAGCTTCCTCCCTACAGATACGCAGTATTTT. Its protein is CASSFLPTDTQYF. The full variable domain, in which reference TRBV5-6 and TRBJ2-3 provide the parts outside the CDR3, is DAGVTQSPTHLIKTRGQQVTLRCSPKSGHDTVSWYQQALGQGPQFIFQYYEEEERQRGNFPDRFSGHQFPNYSSELNVNALLLGDSALYLCASSFLPTDTQYFGPGTRLTVL.

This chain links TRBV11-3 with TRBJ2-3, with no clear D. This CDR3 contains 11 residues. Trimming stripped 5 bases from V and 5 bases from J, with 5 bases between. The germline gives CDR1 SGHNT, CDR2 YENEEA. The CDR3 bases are TGTGCCAGCAGCAAAAAAGATACGCAGTATTTT. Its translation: CASSKKDTQYF.

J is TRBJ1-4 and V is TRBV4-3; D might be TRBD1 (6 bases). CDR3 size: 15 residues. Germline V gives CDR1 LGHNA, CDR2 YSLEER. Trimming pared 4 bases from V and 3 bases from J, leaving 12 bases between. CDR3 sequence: CASSPQGLANEKLFF. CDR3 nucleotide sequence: TGCGCCAGCAGCCCTCAGGGGCTGGCTAATGAAAAACTGTTTTTT.

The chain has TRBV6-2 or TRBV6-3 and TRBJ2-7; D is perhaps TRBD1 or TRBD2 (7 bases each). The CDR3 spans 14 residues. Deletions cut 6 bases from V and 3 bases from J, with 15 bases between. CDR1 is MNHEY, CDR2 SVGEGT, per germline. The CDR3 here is CASRPGGGNYEQYF. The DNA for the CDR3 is TGTGCCAGCAGACCAGGGGGGGGGAACTACGAGCAGTACTTC.

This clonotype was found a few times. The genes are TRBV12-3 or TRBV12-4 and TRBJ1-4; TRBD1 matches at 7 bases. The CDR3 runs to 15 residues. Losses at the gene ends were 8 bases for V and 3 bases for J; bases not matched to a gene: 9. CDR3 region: CASYNRGRANEKLFF. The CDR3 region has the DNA TGTGCCAGCTATAATAGGGGGCGAGCTAATGAAAAACTGTTTTTT.

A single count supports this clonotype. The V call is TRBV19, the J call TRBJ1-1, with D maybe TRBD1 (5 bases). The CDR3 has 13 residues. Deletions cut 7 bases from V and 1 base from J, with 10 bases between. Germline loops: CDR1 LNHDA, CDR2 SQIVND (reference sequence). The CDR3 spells CASMRRGNTEAFF. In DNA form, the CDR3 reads TGTGCCAGTATGAGGAGGGGGAACACTGAAGCTTTCTTT.

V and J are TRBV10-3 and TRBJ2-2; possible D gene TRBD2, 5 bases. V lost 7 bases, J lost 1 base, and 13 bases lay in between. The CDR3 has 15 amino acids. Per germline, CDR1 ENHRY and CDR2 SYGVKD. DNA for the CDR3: TGTGCCATCAAGGGAGCCGTGTTGAACACCGGGGAGCTGTTTTTT. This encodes CAIKGAVLNTGELFF.

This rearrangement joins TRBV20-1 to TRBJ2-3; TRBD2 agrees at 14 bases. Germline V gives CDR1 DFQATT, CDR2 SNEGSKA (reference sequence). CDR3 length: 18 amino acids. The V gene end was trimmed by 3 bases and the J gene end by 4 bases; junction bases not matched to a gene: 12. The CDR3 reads CSASRSPGTSGRSDTQYF. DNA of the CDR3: TGCAGTGCTAGCCGCTCCCCCGGGACTAGCGGGAGATCAGATACGCAGTATTTT.

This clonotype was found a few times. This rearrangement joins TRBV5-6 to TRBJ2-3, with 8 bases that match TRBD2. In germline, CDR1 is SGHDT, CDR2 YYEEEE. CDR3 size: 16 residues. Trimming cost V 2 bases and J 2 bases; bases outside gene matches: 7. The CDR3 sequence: CASSFMTSENTDTQYF. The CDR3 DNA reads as TGTGCCAGCAGCTTTATGACTAGCGAGAACACAGATACGCAGTATTTT.

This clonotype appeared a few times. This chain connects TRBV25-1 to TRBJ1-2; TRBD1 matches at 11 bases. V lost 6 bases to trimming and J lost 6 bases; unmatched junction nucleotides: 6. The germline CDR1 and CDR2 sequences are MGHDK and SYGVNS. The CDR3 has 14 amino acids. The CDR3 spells CASRGQGDRNGYTF. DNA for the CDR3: TGTGCCAGCAGGGGACAGGGGGATCGGAATGGCTACACCTTC.

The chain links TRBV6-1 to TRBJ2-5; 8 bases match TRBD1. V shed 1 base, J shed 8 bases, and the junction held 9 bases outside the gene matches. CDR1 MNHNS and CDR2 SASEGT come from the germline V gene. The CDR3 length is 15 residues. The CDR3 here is CASSEGTGSFGTQYF. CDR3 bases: TGTGCCAGCAGTGAAGGGACAGGGTCTTTCGGTACCCAGTACTTC.